The 14 T cell receptor beta chains given below trace back to one sample, sequenced in a study of post-analysis software for immune sequencing data. General observations from the study: Elevated frequency relative to controls characterized roughly five TRBV segments in patients, TRBV5-6, TRBV5-1 and TRBV20-1 among them.

These TCRs are of unknown antigen specificity. Built from TCR beta cDNA, the libraries had unique molecular identifiers in them. In TCRdb, the PCR reads were re-called with MiXCR into one record per CDR3 protein. The repertoire consists of fewer than 850,000 distinct CDR3 sequences, with 25% to 30% occurring once and the leading ten covering roughly 0.54%. Sequenced: blood. These receptors were taken from a girl between 5 and 17 years old with multiple sclerosis.

This clonotype came up a few times. The V and J genes are TRBV4-1 and TRBJ2-4; D is uncertain. V was pared by 2 bases and J by 13 bases, with 21 bases between. CDR3 length: 15 residues. Germline values: CDR1 MGHRA, CDR2 YSYEKL. In DNA form, the CDR3 reads TGCGCCAGCAGCCAATGGGCAAGGTACCAAGAGGCCCAGTACTTC. Translated: CASSQWARYQEAQYF.

This clonotype was observed at least ten times. The V gene is TRBV28, the J gene TRBJ2-7; no definite D call. Looked up from germline, CDR1 is MDHEN and CDR2 is SYDVKM. Trimming pared 1 base from V and 0 bases from J, leaving 7 bases between. The CDR3 sequence is 14 residues long. The CDR3 region has the DNA TGTGCCAGCAGTTTATCCCGTATCTCCTACGAGCAGTACTTC. This gives the protein CASSLSRISYEQYF.

Only a few counts were recorded for this clonotype. The chain combines TRBV29-1 with TRBJ2-7; D is tentatively TRBD1 or TRBD2 (6 bases each). The CDR3 loop spans 12 amino acids. Trimming pared 3 bases from V and 3 bases from J, leaving 9 bases between. Germline CDR1 SQVTM, CDR2 ANQGSEA. CDR3 in amino acids: CSVEKGGYEQYF. The CDR3 DNA is TGCAGCGTTGAGAAGGGGGGCTACGAGCAGTACTTC.

This sequence joins TRBV11-1 and TRBJ1-2; TRBD1 matches at 8 bases. The junction had 25 bases not matched to a gene; V was cut back by 5 bases and J by 2 bases. The CDR3 sequence is 21 residues long. Per the germline V gene, CDR1 is SGHAT and CDR2 is FQDESV (reference sequence). For the CDR3, the DNA is TGTGCCAGCAGCCCACGGCAGGGGGCGCGGGGTATGATTCGAACCAACTATGGCTACACCTTC. Translation: CASSPRQGARGMIRTNYGYTF.

This clonotype was counted once. J is TRBJ1-5 and V is TRBV14; TRBD1 might be the D (6 bases). The CDR3 contains 17 residues. V was trimmed by 5 bases and J by 0 bases, leaving 17 bases between them. Germline-derived CDR1 and CDR2 are SGHDN and FVKESK. The CDR3 here is CASSYLGQKLSNQPQHF. CDR3 sequence (DNA): TGTGCCAGCAGCTATTTAGGACAGAAACTTAGCAATCAGCCCCAGCATTTT. The variable domain in full, with the rest retrieved from reference TRBV14 and TRBJ1-5, is EAGVTQFPSHSVIEKGQTVTLRCDPISGHDNLYWYRRVMGKEIKFLLHFVKESKQDESGMPNNRFLAERTGGTYSTLKVQPAELEDSGVYFCASSYLGQKLSNQPQHFGDGTRLSIL.

This clonotype was observed a handful of times. V gene TRBV5-1 combines with J gene TRBJ1-6, with 9 positions matching TRBD1. Germline V CDR1 and CDR2: SGHRS, YFSETQ. V trimming: 0 bases; J trimming: 10 bases; junction bases outside the gene matches: 8. The CDR3 loop spans 16 amino acids. CDR3 coding DNA: TGCGCCAGCAGCTTGGATGGACAGGGGTCGGGATCACCCCTCCACTTT. Amino acid sequence: CASSLDGQGSGSPLHF.

This clonotype was seen a few times. The J gene is TRBJ1-4, the V gene TRBV12-3 or TRBV12-4; no definite D call. Trimming took 7 bases from V and 8 from J, leaving 8 bases between them. CDR3 length: 11 amino acids. The CDR3 sequence is CASTTGEKLFF. The CDR3 DNA is TGTGCCAGCACTACCGGAGAAAAACTGTTTTTT.

The sample holds one count of this clonotype. The chain has TRBV4-2 and TRBJ1-2, with D tentatively TRBD1 (6 bases). V gave up 2 bases and J gave up 7 bases, with 14 bases separating them. Germline CDR1 is LGHNA and CDR2 is YNFKEQ. This CDR3 comprises 14 residues. The CDR3 coding sequence is TGTGCCAGCAGCCAATCCAGGGCGGGGGCTGGCTACACCTTC. Translating gives CASSQSRAGAGYTF.

This clonotype has a handful of counts. The V gene is TRBV15, the J gene TRBJ2-3; tentatively, D is TRBD1 (6 bases). Germline CDR1 reads LNHNV; CDR2 reads YYDKDF (reference sequence). CDR3 size: 14 residues. V was trimmed by 3 bases and J by 4 bases, leaving 11 bases between them. CDR3 nucleotide sequence: TGTGCCACCAGCAGGGCCAGACAGGCAGATACGCAGTATTTT. Translation gives CATSRARQADTQYF. Full variable domain (rest looked up from reference TRBV15 and TRBJ2-3): DAMVIQNPRYQVTQFGKPVTLSCSQTLNHNVMYWYQQKSSQAPKLLFHYYDKDFNNEADTPDNFQSRRPNTSFCFLDIRSPGLGDTAMYLCATSRARQADTQYFGPGTRLTVL.

Ten or more counts support this clonotype. The chain uses TRBV3-1 and TRBJ2-1; 10 bases agree with TRBD1. CDR3 length: 14 amino acids. Per the germline V gene, CDR1 is LGHDT and CDR2 is YNNKEL (reference sequence). V trimming: 4 bases; J trimming: 7 bases; junction bases outside the gene matches: 4. Here the CDR3 reads CASSPPGQGNEQFF. The DNA of the CDR3 is TGTGCCAGCAGCCCACCGGGACAGGGGAATGAGCAGTTCTTC.

With regard to this clonotype: A junction end diverges from the germline sequence, so it may reflect a read error. The chain has TRBV7-2 and TRBJ1-5, with 9 nucleotides matching TRBD1. The germline V gene encodes CDR1 SGHTA and CDR2 FQGNSA. The CDR3 loop spans 15 amino acids. The CDR3 DNA is TGTGCCAGCAGCCCATGGACAGGGGTGGATCAGCCCCGGCATTTT. Encoded protein: CASSPWTGVDQPRHF.

V gene TRBV24-1 combines with J gene TRBJ2-1, with 7 nucleotides matching TRBD2. The CDR3 is 14 amino acids. V gave up 4 bases and J gave up 11 bases; unmatched junction bases: 10. Germline lookup yields CDR1 KGHDR and CDR2 SFDVKD. The CDR3 DNA reads TGTGCCACCAGTGACCCCGGGAGGACGAATAAGCAGTTCTTC. It codes for CATSDPGRTNKQFF.

The CDR3 loop reads CASSERGVYGYTF. CDR3 DNA: TGTGCCAGCAGTGAACGAGGGGTGTATGGCTACACCTTC. The rearrangement uses TRBV2 and TRBJ1-2, with a possible D match to TRBD1 (5 bases). Trimming removed 2 bases at V and 5 bases at J, with 9 bases between. The CDR3 length is 13 residues. CDR1 is SNHLY, CDR2 FYNNEI, per germline.

This clonotype appeared many times. CDR3 DNA: TGTGCCACCAGCAGAGATCGGAGTTGGGATGAGCAGTTCTTC. Residues: CATSRDRSWDEQFF. The chain uses TRBV15 and TRBJ2-1; no reliable D call. V lost 0 bases and J lost 8, with 11 bases in between. CDR3 length: 14 residues. The germline CDR1 and CDR2 sequences are LNHNV and YYDKDF (reference sequence).